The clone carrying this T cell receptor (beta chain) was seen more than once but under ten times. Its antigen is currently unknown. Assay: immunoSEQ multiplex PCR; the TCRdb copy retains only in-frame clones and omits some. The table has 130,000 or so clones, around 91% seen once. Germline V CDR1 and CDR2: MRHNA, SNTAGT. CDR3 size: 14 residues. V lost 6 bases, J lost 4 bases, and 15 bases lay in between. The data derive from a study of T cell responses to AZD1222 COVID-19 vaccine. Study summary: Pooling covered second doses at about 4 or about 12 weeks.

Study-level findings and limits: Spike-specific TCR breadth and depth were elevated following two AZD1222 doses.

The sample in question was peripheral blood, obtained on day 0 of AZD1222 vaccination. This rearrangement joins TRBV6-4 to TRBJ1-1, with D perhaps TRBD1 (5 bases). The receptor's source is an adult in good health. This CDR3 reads CASRAQGTGTEAFF. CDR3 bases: TGTGCCAGCAGGGCCCAGGGTACGGGCACTGAAGCTTTCTTT.